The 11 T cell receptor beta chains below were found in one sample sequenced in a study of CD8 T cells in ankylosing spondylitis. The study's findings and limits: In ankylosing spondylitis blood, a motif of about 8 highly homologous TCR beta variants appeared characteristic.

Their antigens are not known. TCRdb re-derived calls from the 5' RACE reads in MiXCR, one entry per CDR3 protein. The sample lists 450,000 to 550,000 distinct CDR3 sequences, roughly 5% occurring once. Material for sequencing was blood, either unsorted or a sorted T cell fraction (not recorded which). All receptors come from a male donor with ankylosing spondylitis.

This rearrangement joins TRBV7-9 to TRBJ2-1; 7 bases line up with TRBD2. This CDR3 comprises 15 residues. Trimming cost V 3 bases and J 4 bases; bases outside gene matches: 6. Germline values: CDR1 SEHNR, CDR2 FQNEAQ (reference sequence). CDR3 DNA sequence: TGTGCCAGCAGCTTGGACGCGGGAGAGTACAATGAGCAGTTCTTC. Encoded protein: CASSLDAGEYNEQFF.

The CDR3 nucleotides read TGTGCCAGCAGCTCCCCTAGTTTCGAAGAGACCCAGTACTTC. Translation: CASSSPSFEETQYF. This chain uses TRBV6-1 with TRBJ2-5; no clear D. This CDR3 spans 14 amino acids. Trimming took off 6 bases at V and 3 bases at J, with 14 bases between the two ends. Germline V gene sequence: CDR1 MNHNS, CDR2 SASEGT.

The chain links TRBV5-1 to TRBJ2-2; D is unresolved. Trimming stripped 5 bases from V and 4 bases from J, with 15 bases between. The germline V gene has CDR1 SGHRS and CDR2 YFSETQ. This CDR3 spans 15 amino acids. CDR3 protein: CASRYSFISTGELFF. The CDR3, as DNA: TGCGCCAGCAGGTACAGCTTTATATCCACCGGGGAGCTGTTTTTT.

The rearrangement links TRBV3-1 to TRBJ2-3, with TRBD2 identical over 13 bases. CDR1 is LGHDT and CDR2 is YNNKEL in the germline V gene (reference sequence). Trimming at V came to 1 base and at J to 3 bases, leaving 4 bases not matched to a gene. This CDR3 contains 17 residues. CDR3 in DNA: TGTGCCAGCAGCCAAGTCGGGACTAGCGGGGAGACAGATACGCAGTATTTT. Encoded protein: CASSQVGTSGETDTQYF.

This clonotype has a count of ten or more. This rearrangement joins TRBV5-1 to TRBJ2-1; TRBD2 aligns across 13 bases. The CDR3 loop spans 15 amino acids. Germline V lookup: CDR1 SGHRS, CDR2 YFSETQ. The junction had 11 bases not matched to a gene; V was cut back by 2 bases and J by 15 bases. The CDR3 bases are TGCGCCAGCAGCTTAGGACTAGCGGGGGTACGGTCAACGTTCTTC. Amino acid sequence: CASSLGLAGVRSTFF. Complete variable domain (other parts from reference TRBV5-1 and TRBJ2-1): KAGVTQTPRYLIKTRGQQVTLSCSPISGHRSVSWYQQTPGQGLQFLFEYFSETQRNKGNFPGRFSGRQFSNSRSEMNVSTLELGDSALYLCASSLGLAGVRSTFFGPGTRLTVL.

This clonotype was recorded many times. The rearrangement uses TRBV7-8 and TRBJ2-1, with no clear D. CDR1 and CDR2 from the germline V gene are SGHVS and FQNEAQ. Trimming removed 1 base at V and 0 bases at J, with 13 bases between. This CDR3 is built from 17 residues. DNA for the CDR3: TGTGCCAGCAGCTTAGGGGCAGCCTTAAGCTCCTACAATGAGCAGTTCTTC. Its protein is CASSLGAALSSYNEQFF.

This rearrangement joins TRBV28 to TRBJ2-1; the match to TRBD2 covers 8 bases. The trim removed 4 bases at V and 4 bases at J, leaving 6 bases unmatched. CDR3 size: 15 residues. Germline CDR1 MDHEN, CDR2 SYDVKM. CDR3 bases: TGTGCCAGCAGTTCCACGGGGGGGCAGTACAATGAGCAGTTCTTC. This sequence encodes CASSSTGGQYNEQFF.

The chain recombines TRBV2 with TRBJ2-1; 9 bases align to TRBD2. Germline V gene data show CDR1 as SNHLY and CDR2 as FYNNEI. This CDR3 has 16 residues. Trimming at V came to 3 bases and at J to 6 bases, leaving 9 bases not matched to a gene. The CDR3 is CASSENRAGGRNEQFF. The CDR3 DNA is TGTGCCAGCAGTGAGAACAGGGCGGGAGGGCGCAATGAGCAGTTCTTC.

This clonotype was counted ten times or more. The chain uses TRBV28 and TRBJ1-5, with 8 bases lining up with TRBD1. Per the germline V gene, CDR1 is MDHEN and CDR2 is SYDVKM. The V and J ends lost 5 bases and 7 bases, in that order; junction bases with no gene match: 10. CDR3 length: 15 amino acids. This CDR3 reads CASSTRDRYGQPQHF. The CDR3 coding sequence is TGTGCCAGCAGTACGCGGGACAGGTATGGACAGCCCCAGCATTTT.

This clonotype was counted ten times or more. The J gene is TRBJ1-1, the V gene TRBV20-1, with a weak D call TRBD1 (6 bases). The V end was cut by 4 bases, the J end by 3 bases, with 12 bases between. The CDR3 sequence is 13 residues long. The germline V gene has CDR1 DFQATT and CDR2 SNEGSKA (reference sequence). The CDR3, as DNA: TGCAGTGCTACCACAGGGTTCGACACTGAAGCTTTCTTT. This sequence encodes CSATTGFDTEAFF.

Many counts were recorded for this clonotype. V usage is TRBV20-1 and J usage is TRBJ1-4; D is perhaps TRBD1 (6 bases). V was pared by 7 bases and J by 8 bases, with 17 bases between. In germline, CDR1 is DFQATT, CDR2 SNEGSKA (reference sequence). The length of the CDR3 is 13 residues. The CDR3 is CSVSKGGREKLFF. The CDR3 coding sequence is TGCAGTGTTTCGAAGGGGGGTAGGGAAAAACTGTTTTTT.